The 28 T cell receptor beta chains reported below all come from one sample, sequenced in a study of PD-L1 blockade in urothelial cancer (dated by TCRdb to 2015 to 2018). Receptor libraries were prepared by the immunoSEQ multiplex PCR assay. TCRdb provides this immuneACCESS table in a form limited to in-frame rearrangements. Some clones are lacking; in checked studies, under half of them reflect an unresolved V gene, and why the rest are absent is not known. The sample includes around 49,000 clones, with 85% to 90% observed a single time. The ten most abundant clones make up less than 3% of the sample. According to the study, the label for this sample's time point signals: peripheral blood 6 weeks after treatment start. This specimen consisted of PBMCs, obtained around atezolizumab (anti-PD-L1) treatment. All receptors come from a man between 60 and 75 years old with urothelial cancer.

J is TRBJ1-5 and V is TRBV19, with 7 nucleotides matching TRBD1. With V trimmed by 4 bases and J by 7 bases, 4 bases remained unmatched. The length of the CDR3 is 13 residues. Germline-derived CDR1 and CDR2 are LNHDA and SQIVND (reference sequence). The CDR3 sequence: CASSTQGGQPQHF. The CDR3 coding sequence is TGTGCCAGTAGTACCCAGGGGGGACAGCCCCAGCATTTT.

Concerning this clone: Mismatch with germline at one junction end may stem from a read error. The V gene is TRBV7-2, the J gene TRBJ2-7, with D maybe TRBD1 (5 bases). The germline V gene encodes CDR1 SGHTA and CDR2 FQGNSA. This CDR3 spans 15 amino acids. Written as DNA, the CDR3 is TGTGCCAGCAGTTTAGGTTTCGCGACAGTCTACGAGCAGTACTTC. This translates into CASSLGFATVYEQYF.

V gene TRBV6-5 combines with J gene TRBJ2-5; D is ambiguous. The germline CDR1 and CDR2 sequences are MNHEY and SVGAGI. V was shortened by 0 bases and J by 2 bases, with 10 bases between the two germline ends. The length of the CDR3 is 15 residues. The CDR3 spells CASSYSGLTQETQYF. The CDR3 DNA is TGTGCCAGCAGTTACTCCGGGTTAACTCAAGAGACCCAGTACTTC.

This chain joins TRBV5-1 and TRBJ1-2; 9 bases agree with TRBD1. CDR1 and CDR2 from the germline V gene are SGHRS and YFSETQ. This CDR3 contains 15 residues. The J segment lost 2 bases and the V segment lost 4 bases, leaving 6 bases of the junction unmatched. The CDR3 reads CASSHYDRGNYGYTF. The CDR3 DNA sequence: TGCGCCAGCAGCCATTACGACAGGGGGAACTATGGCTACACCTTC.

The chain combines TRBV2 with TRBJ1-2, with D possibly being TRBD1 (5 bases). The CDR3 runs 15 residues. V dropped 4 bases and J dropped 2 bases, with 14 bases sitting between them. Germline V lookup: CDR1 SNHLY, CDR2 FYNNEI. CDR3 coding DNA: TGTGCCAGCAGTGTGAATTGGGGGGTGAACTATGGCTACACCTTC. This translates into CASSVNWGVNYGYTF.

The chain employs TRBV27 and TRBJ1-5; no clear D. The CDR3 length is 12 residues. Germline loops: CDR1 MNHEY, CDR2 SMNVEV (reference sequence). CDR3 sequence reads: CVSGSSNQPQHF. For the CDR3, the DNA is TGTGTCTCGGGGAGTAGCAATCAGCCCCAGCATTTT.

V and J are TRBV9 and TRBJ2-5; D uncertain. The length of the CDR3 is 13 residues. Germline V gene lookup returns CDR1 SGDLS and CDR2 YYNGEE. Trimming removed 0 bases from V and 5 bases from J, with 8 bases in between. The CDR3 sequence is CASSVATWETQYF. In DNA form, the CDR3 reads TGTGCCAGCAGCGTAGCTACCTGGGAGACCCAGTACTTC. The complete variable domain, with remaining parts taken from reference TRBV9 and TRBJ2-5, reads DSGVTQTPKHLITATGQRVTLRCSPRSGDLSVYWYQQSLDQGLQFLIQYYNGEERAKGNILERFSAQQFPDLHSELNLSSLELGDSALYFCASSVATWETQYFGPGTRLLVL.

V is TRBV28 and J is TRBJ2-5; a weak D match, TRBD2 (5 bases). V gave up 6 bases and J gave up 6 bases, with 17 bases separating them. The CDR3 is 14 residues long. Germline lookup yields CDR1 MDHEN and CDR2 SYDVKM. CDR3 protein: CASSPDGGRKTQYF. The CDR3 nucleotides read TGTGCCAGCAGCCCTGACGGAGGCCGGAAGACCCAGTACTTC.

The rearrangement joins TRBV28 to TRBJ1-5, with D possibly matching TRBD1 (6 bases). Germline V gene lookup returns CDR1 MDHEN and CDR2 SYDVKM. The length of the CDR3 is 16 residues. V was shortened by 4 bases and J by 0 bases, with 13 bases between the two germline ends. The CDR3 DNA sequence: TGTGCCAGCAGTTACTTCTCGGACAGTAGCAATCAGCCCCAGCATTTT. Protein product: CASSYFSDSSNQPQHF. Filled out from reference TRBV28 and TRBJ1-5, the complete variable domain reads DVKVTQSSRYLVKRTGEKVFLECVQDMDHENMFWYRQDPGLGLRLIYFSYDVKMKEKGDIPEGYSVSREKKERFSLILESASTNQTSMYLCASSYFSDSSNQPQHFGDGTRLSIL.

This rearrangement joins TRBV4-1 to TRBJ2-1; D gene ambiguous. Germline CDR1 MGHRA, CDR2 YSYEKL. CDR3 length: 17 residues. Trimming took 0 bases from V and 7 from J, leaving 19 bases between them. CDR3 nucleotide sequence: TGCGCCAGCAGCCAAGATCTGGGCACCGGTTCTAAGAATGAGCAGTTCTTC. Translated: CASSQDLGTGSKNEQFF.

The chain carries TRBV4-1 and TRBJ1-3, with D perhaps matching TRBD1 (5 bases). Germline V gene lookup returns CDR1 MGHRA and CDR2 YSYEKL. V was shortened by 0 bases and J by 0 bases, with 15 bases between the two germline ends. The CDR3 is 18 residues long. CDR3 DNA: TGCGCCAGCAGCCAAGACCAGGGCCGTACGAGCTCTGGAAACACCATATATTTT. As protein: CASSQDQGRTSSGNTIYF.

This sequence joins TRBV14 and TRBJ1-1; D gene unclear. The CDR3 is 13 residues long. With 0 bases removed from V and 1 base from J, the gap between germline ends came to 3 bases. Per germline, CDR1 SGHDN and CDR2 FVKESK. CDR3 in amino acids: CASSQDRNTEAFF. The CDR3 region has the DNA TGTGCCAGCAGCCAAGATCGGAACACTGAAGCTTTCTTT.

Written as DNA, the CDR3 is TGTGCCAGCGGCTCTTTCTACGAGCAGTACTTC. Protein product: CASGSFYEQYF. V and J are TRBV7-8 and TRBJ2-7; unclear D gene. Trimming took off 8 bases at V and 3 bases at J, with 8 bases between the two ends. The CDR3 is made up of 11 amino acids. Per the germline V gene, CDR1 is SGHVS and CDR2 is FQNEAQ.

The chain carries TRBV5-1 and TRBJ2-1; 7 nucleotides line up with TRBD2. The germline gives CDR1 SGHRS, CDR2 YFSETQ. The V gene end was trimmed by 4 bases and the J gene end by 6 bases; junction bases not matched to a gene: 7. The CDR3 runs to 14 residues. This chain's CDR3 is CASSTQTSTNEQFF. Here the CDR3 DNA reads TGCGCCAGCAGCACACAGACTAGCACCAATGAGCAGTTCTTC.

This clone has only one observation. J is TRBJ1-2 and V is TRBV30; a weak D match, TRBD1 (6 bases). Trimming shortened V by 5 bases and J by 8 bases, and 15 bases separated the two germline ends. CDR1 and CDR2 (germline): GTSNPN, SVGIG (reference sequence). The CDR3 is 12 residues long. The CDR3 DNA reads as TGTGCCTGGGGGGGCCAGGGCCGGGGCTACACCTTC. Protein product: CAWGGQGRGYTF.

The chain combines TRBV5-1 with TRBJ1-1; 9 positions agree with TRBD1. Germline trimming cut 4 bases from V and 11 bases from J; bases unmatched to any gene: 12. CDR3 length equals 14 residues. Germline V lookup: CDR1 SGHRS, CDR2 YFSETQ. This CDR3 reads CASSHRDRALNAFF. CDR3 nucleotide sequence: TGCGCCAGCAGCCACCGGGACAGGGCCCTGAACGCTTTCTTT.

The rearrangement uses TRBV5-4 and TRBJ1-1; possibly TRBD1 for D (5 bases). V was pared by 7 bases and J by 11 bases, with 27 bases between. Germline-derived CDR1 and CDR2 are SGHNT and YYREEE (reference sequence). The CDR3 consists of 15 residues. The CDR3, as DNA: TGTGCCAGCGCCCCTGGAGAAGGGGCCGTCCCCCGGGCTTTCTTT. This codes for CASAPGEGAVPRAFF.

The chain employs TRBV6-1 and TRBJ2-7; a possible D gene is TRBD2 (6 bases). V was trimmed by 6 bases and J by 0 bases, leaving 15 bases between them. This CDR3 region has 15 residues. Germline loops: CDR1 MNHNS, CDR2 SASEGT. DNA of the CDR3: TGTGCCAGCAGGCAATCCGGGACTGCCTCCTACGAGCAGTACTTC. Translated, it gives CASRQSGTASYEQYF.

This chain joins TRBV5-1 and TRBJ2-7, with a tentative D call TRBD1 (5 bases). From germline, CDR1 is SGHRS and CDR2 YFSETQ. The CDR3 is made up of 14 amino acids. Trimming pared 5 bases from V and 0 bases from J, leaving 12 bases between. The CDR3 region has the DNA TGCGCCAGCAGTCTCCAGGGCGGCTCCTACGAGCAGTACTTC. Amino acids: CASSLQGGSYEQYF.

V is TRBV7-9 and J is TRBJ1-2, with 7 bases that match TRBD1. Germline CDR1 reads SEHNR; CDR2 reads FQNEAQ (reference sequence). Trimming cost V 3 bases and J 4 bases; bases outside gene matches: 5. The CDR3 extends over 14 amino acids. CDR3 nucleotides: TGTGCCAGCAGCTTGTTACGGGACAGCTATGGCTACACCTTC. Encoded protein: CASSLLRDSYGYTF.

V usage is TRBV7-9 and J usage is TRBJ2-2; TRBD1 agrees at 8 bases. Looked up from germline, CDR1 is SEHNR and CDR2 is FQNEAQ (reference sequence). J gave up 5 bases and V 5 bases, and 7 bases lay outside the gene matches. There are 15 residues in the CDR3. CDR3 residues: CASSPRQGWTGELFF. DNA for the CDR3: TGTGCCAGCAGCCCCCGACAGGGGTGGACCGGGGAGCTGTTTTTT.

This chain links TRBV19 with TRBJ2-7; D possibly corresponds to TRBD2 (6 bases). The germline V gene has CDR1 LNHDA and CDR2 SQIVND (reference sequence). This CDR3 has 14 amino acids. V dropped 6 bases and J dropped 2 bases, with 14 bases sitting between them. The CDR3 nucleotides are TGTGCCAGTAGCCCGCGGGACGGGACCTACGAGCAGTACTTC. The encoded protein is CASSPRDGTYEQYF.

V is TRBV14 and J is TRBJ1-1, with a possible D match to TRBD1 (6 bases). From germline, CDR1 is SGHDN and CDR2 FVKESK. V lost 1 base to trimming and J lost 0 bases, with 15 bases between them. The CDR3 contains 17 residues. CDR3 in DNA: TGTGCCAGCAGCCAAGGGGCAGGGGATTGGATGAACACTGAAGCTTTCTTT. Its translation is CASSQGAGDWMNTEAFF. Using reference TRBV14 and TRBJ1-1 for the parts outside the CDR3, the full variable domain is EAGVTQFPSHSVIEKGQTVTLRCDPISGHDNLYWYRRVMGKEIKFLLHFVKESKQDESGMPNNRFLAERTGGTYSTLKVQPAELEDSGVYFCASSQGAGDWMNTEAFFGQGTRLTVV.

The chain recombines TRBV18 with TRBJ1-1; the match to TRBD1 covers 7 bases. The V gene's germline CDR1 is KGHSH and CDR2 LQKENI. CDR3 size: 15 residues. Trimming removed 0 bases from V and 8 bases from J; junction bases left unmatched: 9. DNA of the CDR3: TGTGCCAGCTCACCACCCTCTGGACAGGTTCGAGAAGCTTTCTTT. It yields the protein CASSPPSGQVREAFF.

The rearrangement links TRBV7-9 to TRBJ2-3, with 9 nucleotides matching TRBD2. Germline V gene sequence: CDR1 SEHNR, CDR2 FQNEAQ (reference sequence). The V and J ends lost 4 bases and 1 base, in that order; junction bases with no gene match: 6. The CDR3 loop spans 16 amino acids. Written as DNA, the CDR3 is TGTGCCAGCAGCTCCAAGCGGGAGGCCGGCACAGATACGCAGTATTTT. Translated, it gives CASSSKREAGTDTQYF.

The rearrangement links TRBV7-9 to TRBJ2-1; no clear D. V was pared by 3 bases and J by 9 bases, with 6 bases between. The CDR3 extends over 11 amino acids. The germline V gene encodes CDR1 SEHNR and CDR2 FQNEAQ (reference sequence). The CDR3 sequence is CASSFNIEQFF. The CDR3 DNA follows: TGTGCCAGCAGCTTTAACATTGAGCAGTTCTTC.

The J gene is TRBJ2-7, the V gene TRBV21-1; the table calls TRBD2, which could not be checked here. TRBV21-1 constitutes a pseudogene. The CDR3 length is 11 residues. The CDR3 sequence: CASSLVREQYF. The DNA of the CDR3 is TGTGCCAGCAGCCTGGTGAGGGAGCAGTACTTC.

This chain uses TRBV5-4 with TRBJ2-5, with 10 bases identical to TRBD2. Per germline, CDR1 SGHNT and CDR2 YYREEE (reference sequence). CDR3 size: 17 residues. Germline trimming cut 0 bases from V and 5 bases from J; bases unmatched to any gene: 10. This CDR3 is CASSLEGGLAGVETQYF. The DNA of the CDR3 is TGTGCCAGCAGCTTGGAGGGCGGGCTAGCGGGAGTTGAGACCCAGTACTTC.